This T cell receptor (beta chain) is drawn from a study of graft-versus-host responses after intestinal transplantation. As for the study in general: Recipients had transplants, and these were multivisceral, liver-intestinal, or isolated intestinal. Whole-study findings and limits: Early post-transplant HvG declines showed an association with peak circulating GvH clone levels.

With regard to this clone: What it recognizes is unknown.

V dropped 3 bases and J dropped 5; count of bases not matched to a gene: 1. This CDR3 has 14 residues. Per the germline V gene, CDR1 is SEHNR and CDR2 is FQNEAQ (reference sequence). Clones were read by immunoSEQ multiplex PCR, and TCRdb kept only the in-frame ones, dropping some. There are under 150,000 clones in the sample; approximately 90% occur only once, and 0.15% to 0.2% lies in the top ten. V is TRBV7-9 and J is TRBJ2-1; 10 bases map to TRBD2. The material sequenced was unstimulated CD4+ T cells sorted from spleen or lymph node cells, taken before intestinal transplant. The sequence derives from a human donor who received an intestinal transplant. CDR3 loop: CASSFTSGDNEQFF. The CDR3 DNA reads TGTGCCAGCAGCTTTACTAGCGGGGACAATGAGCAGTTCTTC.